These 9 T cell receptor beta chains originate from one sample sequenced in a study of blood T cell repertoires in COVID-19. TCRdb's table, derived via immunoSEQ multiplex PCR, lists solely in-frame clones and lacks some. This sample yields just over 650,000 clones, of which around 90% are seen a single time; under 0.3% belongs to the top ten. The material sequenced was peripheral blood. Every receptor here comes from a woman aged 18-29 years with acute or convalescent COVID-19.

The chain is built from TRBV27 and TRBJ1-1; 8 bases align to TRBD1. The CDR3 loop spans 12 amino acids. Germline-derived CDR1 and CDR2 are MNHEY and SMNVEV (reference sequence). After removal of 7 bases from V and 11 bases from J, the junction contained 9 bases not matched to a gene. CDR3 loop: CASTGQGGVAFF. The CDR3 region has the DNA TGTGCCAGCACCGGACAGGGAGGCGTCGCTTTCTTT.

The CDR3 sequence: CASSWGSGGPSYEQYF. CDR3 nucleotides: TGTGCCAGCAGCTGGGGGTCGGGGGGGCCCTCCTACGAGCAGTACTTC. The gene calls are TRBV5-4 and TRBJ2-7, with 8 positions matching TRBD2. CDR3 length: 16 amino acids. V trimming: 3 bases; J trimming: 0 bases; junction bases outside the gene matches: 8. From germline, CDR1 is SGHNT and CDR2 YYREEE (reference sequence).

This chain links TRBV3-1 (or the pseudogene TRBV3-2) with TRBJ1-1; TRBD1 might be the D (6 bases). The CDR3 extends over 16 amino acids. V lost 3 bases and J 6 bases, leaving 20 bases between the germline ends. Per germline, CDR1 LGHDT and CDR2 YNNKEL (reference sequence). The CDR3 sequence: CASSQGPRGMTAEAFF. The CDR3 nucleotides are TGTGCCAGCAGCCAGGGCCCCAGGGGTATGACGGCTGAAGCTTTCTTT.

The table lists this clone with a count of one. The V gene is TRBV7-9, the J gene TRBJ2-1, with D perhaps TRBD2 (6 bases). CDR1 and CDR2 (germline): SEHNR, FQNEAQ (reference sequence). Trimming took 11 bases from V and 0 from J, leaving 17 bases between them. This CDR3 has 15 residues. CDR3: CAGGSVGRSYNEQFF. The DNA of the CDR3 is TGTGCCGGGGGGTCCGTTGGGCGCTCCTACAATGAGCAGTTCTTC.

The chain joins TRBV6-5 to TRBJ1-2, with D possibly TRBD1 on 5 matching bases. Germline V gene sequence: CDR1 MNHEY, CDR2 SVGAGI. V was trimmed by 6 bases and J by 6 bases, leaving 14 bases between them. The CDR3 has 13 amino acids. This CDR3 is CASSLGRRDGYTF. The CDR3 DNA reads as TGTGCCAGCAGCCTAGGGCGCAGGGATGGCTACACCTTC.

CDR3 DNA sequence: TGTGCCAGTAGTCCCCCCGGCGGGGGGCAGTTCTTC. Translating gives CASSPPGGGQFF. The rearrangement links TRBV19 to TRBJ2-1, with 7 positions matching TRBD2. CDR1 is LNHDA, CDR2 SQIVND, per germline (reference sequence). V was clipped by 5 bases and J by 12 bases; unmatched bases: 7. The CDR3 totals 12 residues. Looking up the rest from reference TRBV19 and TRBJ2-1 gives the full variable domain: DGGITQSPKYLFRKEGQNVTLSCEQNLNHDAMYWYRQDPGQGLRLIYYSQIVNDFQKGDIAEGYSVSREKKESFPLTVTSAQKNPTAFYLCASSPPGGGQFFGPGTRLTVL.

The chain links TRBV28 to TRBJ2-7; TRBD1 aligns across 7 bases. The CDR3 loop spans 19 amino acids. J lost 4 bases, V lost 2 bases, and 20 bases had no gene match. Per germline, CDR1 MDHEN and CDR2 SYDVKM. The chain's CDR3 is CASSLSFGQDGVLLYEQYF. DNA of the CDR3: TGTGCCAGCAGTTTAAGCTTCGGACAGGATGGCGTCCTGTTATACGAGCAGTACTTC. Drawing the rest from reference TRBV28 and TRBJ2-7, the complete variable domain is DVKVTQSSRYLVKRTGEKVFLECVQDMDHENMFWYRQDPGLGLRLIYFSYDVKMKEKGDIPEGYSVSREKKERFSLILESASTNQTSMYLCASSLSFGQDGVLLYEQYFGPGTRLTVT.

This clone was seen once. The chain employs TRBV5-5 and TRBJ1-6; 8 bases align to TRBD1. V dropped 5 bases and J dropped 3; count of bases not matched to a gene: 4. CDR3 length equals 15 residues. Looked up from germline, CDR1 is SGHKS and CDR2 is YYEKEE (reference sequence). The CDR3 reads CASSPTGVYNSPLHF. In DNA, the CDR3 is TGTGCCAGCAGTCCGACAGGGGTCTATAATTCACCCCTCCACTTT.

The gene calls are TRBV4-3 and TRBJ1-5, with D maybe TRBD1 (5 bases). Trimming cost V 3 bases and J 9 bases, with 15 bases left between them. This CDR3 has 14 amino acids. CDR1 is LGHNA and CDR2 is YSLEER in the germline V gene. CDR3 in amino acids: CASSQDRRDRPQHF. The CDR3 nucleotides are TGCGCCAGCAGCCAGGACCGCAGGGATCGGCCCCAGCATTTT.